The rows below give T cell receptor beta chains drawn from one sample of a study of blood T cell repertoires in COVID-19. Assay: immunoSEQ multiplex PCR; the TCRdb copy retains only in-frame clones and omits some. The sample records a few hundred thousand clones, about 89% being singletons. Sequencing input: peripheral blood. The receptors shown here come from a young man with acute or convalescent COVID-19. Both conserved end residues are part of each CDR3. Each record gives: CDR3 protein, J gene, V gene, clone size. Some rows mark clone size as missing; the rest say once, few, many or name a class of expanded clone.

CDR3aa: CASSPLPGGQETQYF; j_gene: TRBJ2-5; v_gene: TRBV5-1; abundance: .
CDR3aa: CAGGQANSPLHF; j_gene: TRBJ1-6; v_gene: TRBV21-1; abundance: .
CDR3aa: CASSPPGTSGTNEQFF; j_gene: TRBJ2-1; v_gene: TRBV18; abundance: .
CDR3aa: CASSSTGTGRSPLHF; j_gene: TRBJ1-6; v_gene: TRBV7-8; abundance: .
CDR3aa: CASSPKQNQPQHF; j_gene: TRBJ1-5; v_gene: TRBV18; abundance: .
CDR3aa: CASSPGGGGPRYEQYF; j_gene: TRBJ2-7; v_gene: TRBV3-1/TRBV3-2; abundance: .
CDR3aa: CASSFIGTYNEQFF; j_gene: TRBJ2-1; v_gene: TRBV7-9; abundance: .
CDR3aa: CASSEAGFSGNTIYF; j_gene: TRBJ1-3; v_gene: TRBV25-1; abundance: .
CDR3aa: CANLEDSYEQYF; j_gene: TRBJ2-7; v_gene: TRBV21-1; abundance: once
CDR3aa: CASSQAFVQQGDQPQHF; j_gene: TRBJ1-5; v_gene: TRBV4-1; abundance: .
CDR3aa: CASSQDPPTGGGDTQYF; j_gene: TRBJ2-3; v_gene: TRBV4-2; abundance: .
CDR3aa: CASSPQNYGYTF; j_gene: TRBJ1-2; v_gene: TRBV28; abundance: .
CDR3aa: CASTETQGLVDTQYF; j_gene: TRBJ2-3; v_gene: TRBV9; abundance: .
CDR3aa: CASSFGRGKQPQHF; j_gene: TRBJ1-5; v_gene: TRBV28; abundance: .
CDR3aa: CASSAGASYNEQFF; j_gene: TRBJ2-1; v_gene: TRBV9; abundance: .
CDR3aa: CASSRTRGGETQYF; j_gene: TRBJ2-5; v_gene: TRBV3-1/TRBV3-2; abundance: .
CDR3aa: CASSFDRRQPQHF; j_gene: TRBJ1-5; v_gene: TRBV12-3/TRBV12-4; abundance: .
CDR3aa: CASSAPRNTEAFF; j_gene: TRBJ1-1; v_gene: TRBV2; abundance: .
CDR3aa: CSASIQGRGYNEQFF; j_gene: TRBJ2-1; v_gene: TRBV20-1; abundance: .
CDR3aa: CASSAPRDRPILYMNTEAFF; j_gene: TRBJ1-1; v_gene: TRBV6-6; abundance: .
CDR3aa: CASETSGSSDTQYF; j_gene: TRBJ2-3; v_gene: TRBV19; abundance: .
CDR3aa: CASTYRGPDTQYF; j_gene: TRBJ2-3; v_gene: TRBV12-3/TRBV12-4; abundance: .
CDR3aa: CASSLGVESTEAFF; j_gene: TRBJ1-1; v_gene: TRBV5-1; abundance: .
CDR3aa: CASSQALAGSPATQYF; j_gene: TRBJ2-3; v_gene: TRBV4-1; abundance: .
CDR3aa: CASSPNLAGTSTDTQYF; j_gene: TRBJ2-3; v_gene: TRBV4-2; abundance: .